Listed here are 6 T cell receptor beta chains from one sample, sequenced in a study of blood T cells in healthy people across ages. A sample-barcoded 5' primer and a J-beta primer mix were used in a second PCR of about 7 to 12 cycles. One entry per CDR3 protein results from TCRdb running MiXCR on the 5' RACE reads. This repertoire shows over 700,000 distinct CDR3 sequences, 25% found once; its top ten account for 9.4%. A further study also used this sample, focusing on T cells of mothers and their children.

The source material was blood. The receptors here all came from a boy aged 5-17 years in good health.

The chain uses TRBV20-1 and TRBJ2-1, with 12 bases that match TRBD1. The end of the DNA is better explained by TRBJ2-7, so the J call may be wrong. Germline-derived CDR1 and CDR2 are DFQATT and SNEGSKA (reference sequence). There are 15 residues in the CDR3. This chain's CDR3 is CSAKMGQGAAYEQYF. Here the CDR3 DNA reads TGCAGTGCTAAGATGGGACAGGGGGCCGCCTACGAGCAGTACTTC.

This clonotype was found many times. V and J are TRBV28 and TRBJ2-5, with D unresolved. Per germline, CDR1 MDHEN and CDR2 SYDVKM. V was pared by 2 bases and J by 5 bases, with 9 bases between. CDR3 length: 13 residues. CDR3 in amino acids: CASSLQLGETQYF. In DNA, the CDR3 is TGTGCCAGCAGTTTACAGTTGGGCGAGACCCAGTACTTC.

Only a few counts were recorded for this clonotype. The chain has TRBV9 and TRBJ2-3; tentative D call: TRBD2 (5 bases). With 6 bases removed from V and 4 bases from J, the gap between germline ends came to 15 bases. The germline V gene encodes CDR1 SGDLS and CDR2 YYNGEE. The length of the CDR3 is 14 residues. This CDR3 is CASTRRFGADTQYF. Written as DNA, the CDR3 is TGTGCCAGCACCCGGAGGTTCGGCGCAGATACGCAGTATTTT.

This clonotype turned up a few times. The J gene is TRBJ2-5, the V gene TRBV7-2; possibly TRBD1 or TRBD2 for D (5 bases each). The end of the DNA is better explained by TRBJ2-1, so the J call may be wrong. The germline V gene has CDR1 SGHTA and CDR2 FQGNSA. The CDR3 is 13 residues long. The CDR3 sequence is CASSLIRDPEQFF. The CDR3 DNA reads as TGTGCCAGCAGCCTCATTAGGGACCCTGAGCAGTTCTTC.

Concerning this clonotype: A read error may produce the germline difference seen at one junction end. V and J are TRBV13 and TRBJ2-1; perhaps D is TRBD1 or TRBD2 (5 bases each). The CDR3 runs to 12 residues. Germline V gene sequence: CDR1 PRHDT, CDR2 FYEKMQ (reference sequence). CDR3 region: CASSSRDGSRLF. As DNA, the CDR3 is TGTGCCAGCAGCTCCCGGGACGGCTCCCGACTCTTC.

This chain connects TRBV20-1 to TRBJ2-5; a weak D match, TRBD2 (6 bases). The tail of the sequence fits TRBJ2-1 better, so the J call may be wrong. The CDR3 consists of 12 residues. CDR1 and CDR2 (germline): DFQATT, SNEGSKA (reference sequence). CDR3 sequence reads: CSVRAGLYEQFF. In DNA, the CDR3 is TGCAGTGTCCGAGCGGGTCTCTATGAGCAGTTCTTC.